Below are 27 T cell receptor beta chains sequenced from a single sample in a study of long-term antiretroviral therapy in people with HIV. The assay used was immunoSEQ (version v3.0), run at survey level. Sequenced by immunoSEQ multiplex PCR; TCRdb stores in-frame clones only, minus some. The sample has more than 15,000 clones, approximately 95% seen once; the top ten hold about 1.4%. The sample here was unsorted PBMCs, taken around 10 years after starting antiretroviral therapy. The origin of the receptors is a man aged 25-45 years with HIV.

CDR3 loop: CASSAEQGNNSPLHF. The CDR3 bases are TGTGCCAGCAGTGCGGAACAGGGAAATAATTCACCCCTCCACTTT. The chain recombines TRBV6-1 with TRBJ1-6, with D maybe TRBD1 (6 bases). Trimming left V 4 bases short and J 5 bases short, with 12 bases between. The CDR3 is made up of 15 amino acids. Germline loops: CDR1 MNHNS, CDR2 SASEGT.

This chain uses TRBV6-1 with TRBJ2-3; possibly TRBD1 or TRBD2 for D (6 bases each). V lost 0 bases, J lost 6 bases, and 19 bases lay in between. Germline CDR1 MNHNS, CDR2 SASEGT. This CDR3 has 17 amino acids. The CDR3: CASSEARGSTGRDTQYF. The CDR3 nucleotides are TGTGCCAGCAGTGAAGCTCGGGGGAGTACAGGGCGGGATACGCAGTATTTT.

V gene TRBV6-1 combines with J gene TRBJ1-6; 7 nucleotides match TRBD1. This CDR3 region has 15 residues. The germline V gene has CDR1 MNHNS and CDR2 SASEGT. Trimming at V came to 7 bases and at J to 10 bases, leaving 13 bases not matched to a gene. CDR3 DNA sequence: TGTGCCAGCACCATACTCAGACAGGGAGGGTCACCCCTCCACTTT. It specifies CASTILRQGGSPLHF.

This rearrangement joins TRBV6-5 to TRBJ1-2; D is perhaps TRBD1 (6 bases). The V end lost 6 bases, the J end lost 4 bases, and 12 bases lay between the germline ends. The CDR3 is 13 amino acids. Germline loops: CDR1 MNHEY, CDR2 SVGAGI. In DNA, the CDR3 is TGTGCCAGCAGCTGGGACATAGGCTATGGCTACACCTTC. Translating gives CASSWDIGYGYTF.

The chain couples TRBV6-1 to TRBJ1-1; no definite D call. The CDR3 has 16 amino acids. Germline CDR1 MNHNS, CDR2 SASEGT. V dropped 1 base and J dropped 0 bases, with 12 bases sitting between them. The CDR3 protein is CASSEDGEALNTEAFF. Here the CDR3 DNA reads TGTGCCAGCAGTGAAGACGGGGAGGCGTTGAACACTGAAGCTTTCTTT.

V usage is TRBV10-3 and J usage is TRBJ2-3; unclear D gene. This CDR3 has 14 amino acids. V was pared by 9 bases and J by 4 bases, with 17 bases between. Germline V CDR1 and CDR2: ENHRY, SYGVKD. CDR3 region: CAIILGPEADTQYF. CDR3 DNA sequence: TGTGCCATAATCTTGGGCCCTGAGGCAGATACGCAGTATTTT.

The J gene is TRBJ1-2, the V gene TRBV6-5, with D possibly TRBD1 on 5 matching bases. The CDR3 runs 12 residues. The germline V gene has CDR1 MNHEY and CDR2 SVGAGI. V gave up 7 bases and J gave up 3 bases, with 9 bases separating them. The CDR3, as DNA: TGTGCCAGCAAGGTGGGGGACTATGGCTACACCTTC. Its protein product is CASKVGDYGYTF.

The chain carries TRBV13 and TRBJ1-2; the D gene is possibly TRBD1 (5 bases). The ends were cut back, 5 bases at V and 0 bases at J, with 13 bases in the middle. The CDR3 is made up of 15 amino acids. The V gene's germline CDR1 is PRHDT and CDR2 FYEKMQ (reference sequence). CDR3 nucleotide sequence: TGTGCCAGCAGCCTTCGACAGTCCCCTAACTATGGCTACACCTTC. Amino acids: CASSLRQSPNYGYTF.

This clone was observed a single time. This chain joins TRBV6-5 and TRBJ1-5; tentative D call: TRBD1 (6 bases). Germline CDR1 and CDR2: MNHEY and SVGAGI. CDR3 length: 13 amino acids. Between the trimmed V and J ends, which lost 0 bases and 7 bases, there was a span of 7 bases. CDR3 in DNA: TGTGCCAGCAGTTACTCGGGGGCGCAGCCCCAGCATTTT. Translated: CASSYSGAQPQHF.

This chain links TRBV7-9 with TRBJ2-3; 9 bases are a match to TRBD2. The CDR3 runs to 16 residues. Germline assignment: CDR1 SEHNR and CDR2 FQNEAQ (reference sequence). The V segment lost 0 bases and the J segment 4 bases; nucleotides outside the gene matches: 5. CDR3 bases: TGTGCCAGCAGCTTAGCTAGCGGGGGATTCGCAGATACGCAGTATTTT. It translates to CASSLASGGFADTQYF.

The CDR3, as DNA: TGTGCCAGCAGCTTAAGACTAGCGGGGGGGATCACCGGGGAGCTGTTTTTT. Translating it yields CASSLRLAGGITGELFF. This rearrangement joins TRBV7-3 to TRBJ2-2; 14 bases match TRBD2. Germline V gene sequence: CDR1 SGHTA, CDR2 FQGTGA. V lost 1 base and J lost 4; bases outside the gene matches: 2. The CDR3 loop spans 17 amino acids.

The chain couples TRBV30 to TRBJ2-7, with D maybe TRBD2 (7 bases). Per germline, CDR1 GTSNPN and CDR2 SVGIG (reference sequence). This CDR3 is 12 amino acids long. V was clipped by 4 bases and J by 3 bases, with 10 bases between them. CDR3 DNA sequence: TGTGCCTGGACAAGGGGGGGCTACGAGCAGTACTTC. It is translated as CAWTRGGYEQYF. Variable domain in full (rest from reference TRBV30 and TRBJ2-7): SQTIHQWPATLVQPVGSPLSLECTVEGTSNPNLYWYRQAAGRGLQLLFYSVGIGQISSEVPQNLSASRPQDRQFILSSKKLLLSDSGFYLCAWTRGGYEQYFGPGTRLTVT.

The CDR3 bases are TGTGCCAGCAGCTTAGGGGCTAGCGGGGGGTTAGAGACCCAGTACTTC. This gives the protein CASSLGASGGLETQYF. The chain links TRBV7-2 to TRBJ2-5; 11 nucleotides line up with TRBD2. The CDR3 is 16 amino acids. Germline V gives CDR1 SGHTA, CDR2 FQGNSA. The J segment lost 4 bases and the V segment lost 1 base, leaving 5 bases of the junction unmatched.

The gene calls are TRBV2 and TRBJ2-3, with 7 bases fitting TRBD1. The CDR3 consists of 15 residues. The germline gives CDR1 SNHLY, CDR2 FYNNEI. The CDR3: CASQGGQENTDTQYF. The CDR3 bases are TGTGCTAGCCAAGGCGGACAGGAAAACACAGATACGCAGTATTTT.

The CDR3 sequence is CASSLGRTGVNYGYTF. CDR3 nucleotide sequence: TGTGCCAGCAGTTTGGGCCGGACAGGAGTTAACTATGGCTACACCTTC. The chain links TRBV27 to TRBJ1-2, with TRBD1 identical over 7 bases. Germline-derived CDR1 and CDR2 are MNHEY and SMNVEV (reference sequence). J was trimmed by 1 base and V by 3 bases; bases with no gene match: 8. This CDR3 spans 16 amino acids.

The rearrangement uses TRBV5-8 and TRBJ1-5, with 10 bases aligning to TRBD1. The ends lost 4 bases at V and 7 bases at J; junction bases unmatched: 11. CDR1 and CDR2 from the germline V gene are SGHTS and YDEGEE. This CDR3 contains 16 residues. CDR3 in amino acids: CASSVTRQGAGQPQHF. In DNA form, the CDR3 reads TGTGCCAGCAGCGTTACCCGACAGGGGGCTGGGCAGCCCCAGCATTTT.

The chain uses TRBV10-1 and TRBJ2-7; 7 bases line up with TRBD1. V trimming: 4 bases; J trimming: 5 bases; junction bases outside the gene matches: 8. This CDR3 has 14 residues. CDR1 and CDR2 from the germline V gene are WNHNN and SYGVQD (reference sequence). This CDR3 reads CASSAGTEVDEQYF. The CDR3 nucleotides are TGCGCCAGCAGTGCTGGGACAGAAGTCGACGAGCAGTACTTC.

V is TRBV5-4 and J is TRBJ1-3; D unclear. V dropped 7 bases and J dropped 3 bases, with 11 bases sitting between them. The CDR3 has 13 residues. Germline V CDR1 and CDR2: SGHNT, YYREEE (reference sequence). The CDR3, as DNA: TGTGCCAGCGCGCCGGTTGGTGGAAACACCATATATTTT. It translates to CASAPVGGNTIYF. The full variable domain, its missing parts supplied by reference TRBV5-4 and TRBJ1-3, is ETGVTQSPTHLIKTRGQQVTLRCSSQSGHNTVSWYQQALGQGPQFIFQYYREEENGRGNFPPRFSGLQFPNYSSELNVNALELDDSALYLCASAPVGGNTIYFGEGSWLTVV.

The gene calls are TRBV19 and TRBJ1-5; D gene uncertain. The CDR3 covers 13 residues. Trimming stripped 5 bases from V and 4 bases from J, with 9 bases between. The germline V gene has CDR1 LNHDA and CDR2 SQIVND (reference sequence). CDR3 DNA: TGTGCCAGTAGTGGCTGGCGGAATCAGCCCCAGCATTTT. Translating gives CASSGWRNQPQHF.

CDR3 residues: CASSLTGGAYTIYF. CDR3 in DNA: TGTGCCAGCAGCCTTACAGGGGGTGCGTACACCATATATTTT. This rearrangement joins TRBV7-9 to TRBJ1-3; 8 bases align to TRBD1. CDR1 is SEHNR, CDR2 FQNEAQ, per germline (reference sequence). V was pared by 5 bases and J by 8 bases, with 8 bases of the junction left unmatched. There are 14 residues in the CDR3.

This chain links TRBV9 with TRBJ1-2, with a weak D call TRBD1 (5 bases). V lost 0 bases and J 2 bases, leaving 11 bases between the germline ends. The germline V gene encodes CDR1 SGDLS and CDR2 YYNGEE. The CDR3 runs 15 residues. CDR3 sequence: CASSVAGAGNYGYTF. The CDR3 region has the DNA TGTGCCAGCAGCGTAGCCGGGGCGGGGAACTATGGCTACACCTTC.

The V gene is TRBV28, the J gene TRBJ2-5; 10 positions agree with TRBD1. The CDR3 consists of 15 residues. With V trimmed by 4 bases and J by 2 bases, 4 bases remained unmatched. From germline, CDR1 is MDHEN and CDR2 SYDVKM. This CDR3 reads CASSSGQGEQETQYF. The DNA for the CDR3 is TGTGCCAGCAGTTCAGGACAGGGGGAGCAAGAGACCCAGTACTTC.

Note on this clone: The sample has other DNA sequences that encode this CDR3 too. The chain has TRBV14 and TRBJ2-1; 11 bases align to TRBD1. The CDR3 totals 16 residues. V was pared by 3 bases and J by 5 bases, with 6 bases of the junction left unmatched. Germline V lookup: CDR1 SGHDN, CDR2 FVKESK. In DNA, the CDR3 is TGTGCCAGCAGCCAGGTACCGGGACAGGGGGACAATGAGCAGTTCTTC. Its protein is CASSQVPGQGDNEQFF. Drawing the rest from reference TRBV14 and TRBJ2-1, the complete variable domain is EAGVTQFPSHSVIEKGQTVTLRCDPISGHDNLYWYRRVMGKEIKFLLHFVKESKQDESGMPNNRFLAERTGGTYSTLKVQPAELEDSGVYFCASSQVPGQGDNEQFFGPGTRLTVL.

The chain couples TRBV4-2 to TRBJ2-7; TRBD1 matches at 9 bases. CDR3 size: 13 residues. CDR1 is LGHNA, CDR2 YNFKEQ, per germline. With 6 bases clipped from V and 5 bases from J, the junction kept 5 bases outside the gene matches. The CDR3 here is CASSQRQGDEQYF. CDR3 bases: TGTGCCAGCAGTCAGAGACAGGGGGACGAGCAGTACTTC.

V usage is TRBV4-1 and J usage is TRBJ2-7, with TRBD1 matching over 8 bases. The CDR3 is 14 amino acids. CDR1 MGHRA and CDR2 YSYEKL come from the germline V gene. The V gene end was trimmed by 3 bases and the J gene end by 2 bases; junction bases not matched to a gene: 3. The chain's CDR3 is CASSHPGQAYEQYF. CDR3 in DNA: TGCGCCAGCAGCCACCCGGGACAGGCCTACGAGCAGTACTTC.

V is TRBV19 and J is TRBJ2-5; possibly TRBD2 for D (6 bases). The V gene's germline CDR1 is LNHDA and CDR2 SQIVND (reference sequence). The ends were cut back, 3 bases at V and 0 bases at J, with 14 bases in the middle. The length of the CDR3 is 16 residues. CDR3 loop: CASSISGGAYQETQYF. CDR3 nucleotides: TGTGCCAGTAGTATTAGCGGCGGGGCGTACCAAGAGACCCAGTACTTC.

The chain links TRBV10-1 to TRBJ1-5; 7 bases match TRBD1. CDR3 size: 13 residues. The J segment lost 5 bases and the V segment lost 5 bases, leaving 3 bases of the junction unmatched. Germline-derived CDR1 and CDR2 are WNHNN and SYGVQD (reference sequence). CDR3 nucleotides: TGCGCCAGCAGTTCTCAGGGGGATCAGCCCCAGCATTTT. Its protein is CASSSQGDQPQHF.